These 10 T cell receptor beta chains originate from one sample sequenced in a study of patients and donors after allogeneic stem cell transplantation. TCRdb independently ran MiXCR on the RT-PCR reads; one entry per CDR3 protein. This sample carries over 200,000 distinct CDR3 sequences, less than 50% of them seen once, and the ten largest clones take roughly 12%. The source material was blood, either unsorted or a sorted T cell fraction (not recorded which). Receptors originate from a human donor who was either an allogeneic HSCT recipient or a stem cell or donor lymphocyte infusion donor (not recorded which). It is not recorded whose cells these are; they may come from a transplant donor.

The chain combines TRBV28 with TRBJ1-6; D remains ambiguous. This CDR3 comprises 14 residues. With 6 bases removed from V and 0 bases from J, the gap between germline ends came to 6 bases. Germline V gives CDR1 MDHEN, CDR2 SYDVKM. The CDR3 nucleotides are TGTGCCAGCAGGGATAGCTCCTATAATTCACCCCTCCACTTT. Protein: CASRDSSYNSPLHF.

The chain is built from TRBV27 and TRBJ2-7; 8 nucleotides match TRBD1. V dropped 5 bases and J dropped 10; count of bases not matched to a gene: 16. The CDR3 consists of 15 residues. Per the germline V gene, CDR1 is MNHEY and CDR2 is SMNVEV (reference sequence). CDR3: CASSPYQLDRGDQYF. The DNA of the CDR3 is TGTGCCAGCAGTCCCTACCAACTAGACAGGGGTGATCAGTACTTC.

This clonotype was picked up one time. The chain couples TRBV2 to TRBJ1-2; D remains ambiguous. The V end was cut by 0 bases, the J end by 4 bases, with 9 bases between. The CDR3 has 14 amino acids. The germline V gene encodes CDR1 SNHLY and CDR2 FYNNEI. This CDR3 reads CASSEAGIGYGYTF. The CDR3 coding sequence is TGTGCCAGCAGTGAAGCGGGTATAGGCTATGGCTACACCTTC.

The rearrangement links TRBV12-3 or TRBV12-4 to TRBJ1-1; TRBD1 might be the D (6 bases). V shed 3 bases and J shed 0 bases, with 11 bases lying between them. This CDR3 contains 15 residues. CDR3 residues: CASSFPGAMNTEAFF. The CDR3 DNA follows: TGTGCCAGCAGTTTCCCAGGGGCCATGAACACTGAAGCTTTCTTT.

This clonotype turned up a few times. V and J are TRBV24-1 and TRBJ1-6; D perhaps matches TRBD1 (5 bases). Germline CDR1 KGHDR, CDR2 SFDVKD. V lost 8 bases, J lost 6 bases, and 7 bases lay in between. This CDR3 has 12 amino acids. The CDR3 protein is CATTRGNSPLHF. The CDR3 DNA follows: TGTGCCACCACGAGGGGTAATTCACCCCTCCACTTT.

This clonotype was recorded a few times. The chain joins TRBV15 to TRBJ1-2, with 9 positions matching TRBD1. CDR1 is LNHNV, CDR2 YYDKDF, per germline (reference sequence). There are 13 residues in the CDR3. V lost 1 base and J lost 6; bases outside the gene matches: 0. In DNA, the CDR3 is TGTGCCACCAGCAGAGGGACAGGGGATGGCTACACCTTC. Protein product: CATSRGTGDGYTF.

The chain has TRBV5-6 and TRBJ1-2; 7 bases match TRBD1. V gave up 1 base and J gave up 1 base; unmatched junction bases: 7. Germline loops: CDR1 SGHDT, CDR2 YYEEEE. The CDR3 spans 16 residues. As DNA, the CDR3 is TGTGCCAGCAGCTTGACAGGGGCGACACTTAACTATGGCTACACCTTC. Translation gives CASSLTGATLNYGYTF.

The rearrangement joins TRBV7-3 to TRBJ1-1; TRBD1 might be the D (5 bases). The V gene lost 4 bases and the J gene lost 5 bases, with 11 bases spanning the gap. CDR1 and CDR2 from the germline V gene are SGHTA and FQGTGA. The CDR3 extends over 13 amino acids. For the CDR3, the DNA is TGTGCCAGCAGCTCATTTCAGGGAACTGAAGCTTTCTTT. Translation: CASSSFQGTEAFF.

In this sample, this clonotype turned up a few times. J is TRBJ1-1 and V is TRBV10-2; D might be TRBD1 (5 bases). CDR3 length equals 14 residues. The ends were cut back, 6 bases at V and 1 base at J, with 12 bases in the middle. Germline V gene lookup returns CDR1 WSHSY and CDR2 SAAADI. CDR3: CASRRNGGNTEAFF. The CDR3 region has the DNA TGCGCCAGCAGACGAAATGGGGGGAACACTGAAGCTTTCTTT.

This clonotype has only a few counts. The genes are TRBV28 and TRBJ2-7; D remains unclear. Trimming took off 1 base at V and 0 bases at J, with 10 bases between the two ends. The CDR3 totals 15 residues. Germline CDR1 MDHEN, CDR2 SYDVKM. CDR3: CASSLSPGYSYEQYF. The CDR3, as DNA: TGTGCCAGCAGTTTATCCCCGGGCTACTCCTACGAGCAGTACTTC.